This T cell receptor beta chain was recovered during a study of blood T cell repertoires in COVID-19. The overall study: From the United States, Italy and Spain came samples of acute and convalescent COVID-19. Sample material is recorded as cDNA or gDNA derived from T cells, B-cell-depleted T cells, or PBMCs.

In the authors' workflow: Scientists estimated how many nucleated cells there were by amplifying reference gene primers. The method was immunoSEQ multiplex PCR; TCRdb's version includes in-frame clones alone and lacks a portion of them. The V and J calls and clone size come from that table; D and trimming were worked out from the DNA. The sample records roughly 30,000 clones, 89% being singletons. The sequencing input was peripheral blood. The TCR originated in a human donor in a cohort sampled during active COVID-19.

CDR3 protein: CASSLRTTQETQYF. DNA of the CDR3: TGCGCCAGCAGCTTGCGGACAACCCAAGAGACCCAGTACTTC. V and J are TRBV5-1 and TRBJ2-5; tentatively, D is TRBD1 (5 bases). The CDR3 contains 14 residues. Trimming removed 1 base from V and 1 base from J, with 8 bases in between. The germline V gene has CDR1 SGHRS and CDR2 YFSETQ.